This is a list of T cell receptor beta chains from one sample in a study of beta chain features in type 1 diabetes. Measured with immunoSEQ multiplex PCR; TCRdb has only the in-frame clones, and not every one. The data show 600,000 to 650,000 clones, 15% to 17% seen once. Sequencing was performed on naive CD4+ T cells from blood. These receptors were obtained from a man aged 18 to 35 in good health. Each CDR3 is given with its conserved first and last residue. Fields, in order: J gene, clone size, D gene, V gene, CDR3 DNA, CDR3 protein. The D gene is left open where the match is weak. Size values are once, few and many counts, or a class for expanded clones, and some rows have none.

>TRBJ2-7|few|-|TRBV6-6
TGTGCCAGCAGTTTTACCGGGGACTACGAGCAGTACTTC
CASSFTGDYEQYF
>TRBJ2-7|few|TRBD1|TRBV14
TGTGCCAGCAGTCGCGACAGGGGGCGATCCTACGAGCAGTACTTC
CASSRDRGRSYEQYF
>TRBJ2-5|few|-|TRBV5-1
TGCGCCAGCAGCCCCCTGGCATACCAAGAGACCCAGTACTTC
CASSPLAYQETQYF
>TRBJ1-4|few|TRBD1|TRBV5-4
TGTGCCAGCAGCTTTGACAGGGATGGTGAAAAACTGTTTTTT
CASSFDRDGEKLFF
>TRBJ1-3|few|-|TRBV4-1
TGCGCCAGCAGCCGCTTCGGAGGGTTGGCTGGAAACACCATATATTTT
CASSRFGGLAGNTIYF
>TRBJ2-7|-|TRBD1|TRBV27
TGTGCCAGCAGTCCCGCCCGGGACAGGGCCTACGAGCAGTACTTC
CASSPARDRAYEQYF
>TRBJ1-1|-|TRBD1|TRBV29-1
TGCAGCGTTGGAGGGACAGGCTTCTCTATGAACACTGAAGCTTTCTTT
CSVGGTGFSMNTEAFF
>TRBJ2-3|-|-|TRBV19
TGTGCCAGTAGTATAGGGGCAGGATGGAGTGCAGATACGCAGTATTTT
CASSIGAGWSADTQYF
>TRBJ1-1|-|-|TRBV5-1
TGCGCCAGCAGCGCTGGCGGAGACACTGAAGCTTTCTTT
CASSAGGDTEAFF
>TRBJ2-7|few|-|TRBV30
TGTGCCTGGAGTGTAAAACGGCTGGGCAGGAACGAGCAGTACTTC
CAWSVKRLGRNEQYF
>TRBJ1-2|few|TRBD1|TRBV9
TGTGCCAGCAGCACCGACAGGGGCCCTAGAGGCTACACCTTC
CASSTDRGPRGYTF
>TRBJ2-4|-|-|TRBV9
TGTGCCAGCAGCGTAGAAGCCTTTAGGATTATAGCCAAAAACATTCAGTACTTC
CASSVEAFRIIAKNIQYF
>TRBJ2-1|few|-|TRBV27
TGTGCCAGCAGTCCGACGAGGGCGTACAATGAGCAGTTCTTC
CASSPTRAYNEQFF
>TRBJ2-7|-|-|TRBV7-2
TGTGCCAGCAGCTCACAGCAGTCCTACGAGCAGTACTTC
CASSSQQSYEQYF
>TRBJ1-5|-|-|TRBV29-1
TGCAGCGTTGCCTATAGCAATCAGCCCCAGCATTTT
CSVAYSNQPQHF
>TRBJ1-2|few|-|TRBV4-3
TGCGCCAGCAGCCAAGACCTACAGCCGAGGAATGGCTACACCTTC
CASSQDLQPRNGYTF
>TRBJ2-3|few|TRBD2|TRBV19
TGTGCCAATAGTAAGACTAGCGGGGGGCAAGATACGCAGTATTTT
CANSKTSGGQDTQYF
>TRBJ1-5|-|-|TRBV20-1
TGCAGTGCTAGGACAGGCCAGCCCCAGCATTTT
CSARTGQPQHF
>TRBJ2-7|few|TRBD1|TRBV9
TGTGCCAGCAGCGTAGTAGGGACAGACTCCTACGAGCAGTACTTC
CASSVVGTDSYEQYF
>TRBJ2-7|few|-|TRBV4-1
TGCGCCAGCAGCCTCAGCCTGACAGTCCGAACCTACGAGCAGTACTTC
CASSLSLTVRTYEQYF
>TRBJ1-4|-|TRBD1|TRBV4-3
TGCGCCAGCAGCCAAGAAAAGGGACAGTGGACAGCAAATGAAAAACTGTTTTTT
CASSQEKGQWTANEKLFF
>TRBJ2-2|few|TRBD1|TRBV28
TGTGCCAGCAGTTTGACAGGGGCCAGGACCGGGGAGCTGTTTTTT
CASSLTGARTGELFF
>TRBJ2-7|-|-|TRBV5-1
TGCGCCAGCAGCATCTCTTCCGGGACGATGAGCTCCTACGAGCAGTACTTC
CASSISSGTMSSYEQYF
>TRBJ2-7|once|-|TRBV7-8
TGTGCCTCCCTAGGACGGACCTCCTACGAGCAGTACTTC
CASLGRTSYEQYF
>TRBJ1-1|few|TRBD1|TRBV11-2
TGTGCCAGCAGCAAAGGGGTTGGGACAGGGGGATACGATGAAGCTTTCTTT
CASSKGVGTGGYDEAFF
>TRBJ2-7|-|-|TRBV21-1
TGTGCCAGCAGCAAAGTAGGCGGGGAAGGATACGAGCAGTACTTC
CASSKVGGEGYEQYF
>TRBJ2-1|few|-|TRBV6-6
TGTGCCATCAGGGCCGCAGGGACGAGGAGGAATGAGCAGTTCTTC
CAIRAAGTRRNEQFF
>TRBJ1-5|few|-|TRBV6-6
TGTGCCAGCAGTTACTCTGGAGGGCTCAATCAGCCCCAGCATTTT
CASSYSGGLNQPQHF